This T cell receptor beta chain was captured by sequencing in a study of shared clonotypes between healthy human individuals (dated by TCRdb to 2019 to 2021). About the full investigation: The cohort included a few men and two women between 18 and 49 years of age. For each donor, CD4 naive and CD4 memory were each given three plates, CD8 naive was given two plates, and CD8 memory was given one plate. Blood TCR repertoires of a handful of healthy adults were deeply sequenced to estimate repertoire size and the extent of clonotype sharing between individuals. To increase sequencing depth and limit assay-specific biases, TCR repertoire library preparation and sequencing were carried out by different laboratories using diverse techniques. Between about 0.8 and 9 billion PBMCs per donor were obtained by leukapheresis. On the study overall, not on this receptor specifically: Because the study included only a small number of donors, the genetic and exposure-history diversity represented was limited. Based on pairwise subsampling, the degree of clonotype sharing among donors was expected to be affected by sequencing depth. Sampling was restricted to blood, and TCR repertoires in tissue are likely to differ from TCR repertoires in blood. Across a handful of donors, about 5.2% of naive CD4, roughly 3.3% of naive CD8, 2% to 2.5% of memory CD4, and approximately 0.42% of memory CD8 clonotypes were shared. Compared with non-shared clonotypes, the clonotypes found in all four sorted-subset donors had higher generation probabilities. Rarefaction of sorted-subset datasets indicated incomplete sequencing despite the large sequencing depth. Naive subsets generally had larger estimated clonotype richness than memory subsets.

For the CD8 naive samples, CD45RO-negative cells were positively selected for CCR7, yielding a CD45RA+CCR7+ population from which TemRA cells were excluded. The donors were healthy, HIV-negative adults with no recently reported acute infections or vaccinations. Only Caucasian adults living in Nashville, Tennessee, USA were represented among the donors. Blood was collected by leukapheresis, and PBMCs were isolated by Ficoll-Histopaque density gradient centrifugation and then cryopreserved in liquid nitrogen vapor phase. Analytical flow cytometry was used to check the purity and quantity of every magnetically sorted T cell population. Genomic DNA was isolated from every sorted fraction and measured by UV absorbance on a Nanodrop 2000c. TCR CDR3 regions were amplified from genomic DNA by multiplex PCR using the deep immunoSEQ assay. For each cell subset, the extracted genomic DNA was distributed evenly across all wells of several immunoSEQ 96-well plates, and each plate served as one replicate. For sorted subsets, 150 to 250 ng genomic DNA, equal to 25,000 to 35,000 T cell genomes, was loaded into each replicate PCR. The purified libraries were quantified using a Qubit 3.0 fluorometer, sized with a Bioanalyzer 2100, and then quantified again using the KAPA Library Quantification kit. Every immunoSEQ 96-well plate was sequenced on a dedicated single-read 150-cycle Illumina NextSeq 550 flow cell. Concerning the study's data processing: Because the immunoSEQ output held only junctional sequences and lacked quality scores, the filtering could not match the filtering applied to full-length reads. To assign V/J genes and CDR3, sequences were annotated against IMGT germline references using PyIR, a Python wrapper for IgBLAST v1.9. Reads were removed for weak V/J assignments (E-value above 1e-6), missing CDR3, stop codons, out-of-frame junctions, or ambiguous translated residues. V3J clonotypes were defined by identical inferred V gene, J gene, and CDR3 amino acid sequence. Percentage overlap between repertoires was computed as shared unique clonotypes divided by the size of the smaller repertoire. Repertoire richness was assessed with RTK rarefaction, the Chao1 estimator, and Recon v2.1 estimates of unobserved clonotypes. OLGA was used to compute generation probabilities for all TCRbeta clonotypes that the gDNA method yielded from a few donors. TCRdb re-hosts the immuneACCESS table, in-frame sequences only. Its copies lack some clones; in the studies checked, an unresolved V gene accounts for under half of them, and the cause for the rest is not known. V, J and clone size reflect that table, while D and trimming were determined from the DNA. This sample gives more than 2 million clones in total; roughly 95% of them show up just once. The ten most abundant clones make up roughly 1% of the sample.

Comments on this clone: The antigen it binds to is not known. No per-base quality is available; no much larger clone lies one base away. The same CDR3 is also encoded by other DNA sequences in this sample.

For CDR1 and CDR2, the germline V gene (reference sequence) lists MNHEY and SMNVEV. The CDR3 numbers 15 residues from cysteine through phenylalanine. The only DNA kept is the CDR3, 45 bases in frame from the first base. V and J are truncated by 2 bases and 1 base respectively, leaving an intervening sequence of 9 bases. The chain couples TRBV27 to TRBJ2-1, with the D segment identity uncertain. Specimen: naive CD8+ T cells sorted from blood. The cell subset or site label, as the study defines it: CD45RA+CCR7+. The receptor's source is a man between 18 and 35 years old in good health. The CDR3 loop reads CASSLGPLSYNEQFF. The nucleotide sequence reads as follows: TGTGCCAGCAGTTTAGGCCCTCTTTCCTACAATGAGCAGTTCTTC.